This T cell receptor beta chain was sequenced for a study of T cell repertoires in ileal Crohn's disease. The study's findings and limits: Clonal expansions were more frequent in active smokers than non-smokers at surgery. Compared with CD4 T cells, sorted CD8 cells carried more expanded clones. Endoscopic recurrence occurred in every patient whose clonality exceeded 26.8%.

This CDR3 region has 15 residues. V lost 5 bases and J lost 7, with 17 bases in between. The germline V gene encodes CDR1 SNHLY and CDR2 FYNNEI. About this clone: Its antigen is as yet unknown.

Each sample's TCRB immunosequencing used roughly 500 nanograms of biopsy DNA. The method was immunoSEQ multiplex PCR; TCRdb's version includes in-frame clones alone and lacks a portion of them. The repertoire holds tens of thousands of clones, with approximately 78% as singletons. This clonotype was sampled from an adult with Crohn's disease. This sequence joins TRBV2 and TRBJ1-4; possible D gene TRBD1, 5 bases. The material sequenced was ileal tissue. CDR3 DNA sequence: TGTGCCAGCAGTCCTAACATGGGGCCGAGTGAAAAACTGTTTTTT. It is translated as CASSPNMGPSEKLFF.